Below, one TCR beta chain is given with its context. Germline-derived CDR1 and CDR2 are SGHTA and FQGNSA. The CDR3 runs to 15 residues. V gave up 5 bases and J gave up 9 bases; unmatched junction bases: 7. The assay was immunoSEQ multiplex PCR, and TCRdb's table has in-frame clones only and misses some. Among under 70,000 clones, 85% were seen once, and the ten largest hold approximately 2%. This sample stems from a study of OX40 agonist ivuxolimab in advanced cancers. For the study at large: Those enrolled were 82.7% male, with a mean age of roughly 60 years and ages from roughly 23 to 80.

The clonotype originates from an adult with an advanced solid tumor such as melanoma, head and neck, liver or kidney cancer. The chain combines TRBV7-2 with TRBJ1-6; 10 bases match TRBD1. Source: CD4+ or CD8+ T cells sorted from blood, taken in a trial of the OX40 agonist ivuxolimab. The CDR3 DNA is TGTGCCAGCAGCCCAGAGGGACAGGGGAGTTCACCCCTCCACTTT. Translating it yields CASSPEGQGSSPLHF.